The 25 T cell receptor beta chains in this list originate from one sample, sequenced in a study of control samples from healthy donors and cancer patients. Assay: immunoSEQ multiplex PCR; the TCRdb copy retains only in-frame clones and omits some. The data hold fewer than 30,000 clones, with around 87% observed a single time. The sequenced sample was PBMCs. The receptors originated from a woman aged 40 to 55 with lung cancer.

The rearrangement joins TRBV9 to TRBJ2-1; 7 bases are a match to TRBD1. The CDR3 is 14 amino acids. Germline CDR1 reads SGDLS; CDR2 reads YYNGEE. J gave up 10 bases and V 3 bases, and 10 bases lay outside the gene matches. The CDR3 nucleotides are TGTGCCAGCAGCGACAGACAGGGTTCAGAAGAGCAGTTCTTC. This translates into CASSDRQGSEEQFF.

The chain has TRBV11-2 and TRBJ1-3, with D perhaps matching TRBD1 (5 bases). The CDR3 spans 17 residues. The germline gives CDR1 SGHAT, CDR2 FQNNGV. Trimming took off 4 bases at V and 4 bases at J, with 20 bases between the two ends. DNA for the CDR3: TGTGCCAGCAGCTCAATCAGGGAACTCTCGGGAGGAAACACCATATATTTT. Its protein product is CASSSIRELSGGNTIYF.

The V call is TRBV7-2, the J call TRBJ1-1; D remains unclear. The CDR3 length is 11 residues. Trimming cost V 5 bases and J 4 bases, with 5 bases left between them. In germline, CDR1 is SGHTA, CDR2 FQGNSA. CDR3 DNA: TGTGCCAGCAGCGCTAGCACTGAAGCTTTCTTT. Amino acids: CASSASTEAFF.

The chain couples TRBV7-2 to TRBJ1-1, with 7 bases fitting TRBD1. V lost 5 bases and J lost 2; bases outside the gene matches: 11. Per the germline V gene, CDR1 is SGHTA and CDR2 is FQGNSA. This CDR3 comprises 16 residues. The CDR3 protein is CASSPSADRVNTEAFF. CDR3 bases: TGTGCCAGCAGCCCCTCAGCCGACAGGGTAAACACTGAAGCTTTCTTT.

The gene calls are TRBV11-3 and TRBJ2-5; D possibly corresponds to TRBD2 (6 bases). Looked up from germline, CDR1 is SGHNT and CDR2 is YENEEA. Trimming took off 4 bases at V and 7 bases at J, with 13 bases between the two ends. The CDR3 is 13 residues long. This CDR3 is CASSSNAGRTQYF. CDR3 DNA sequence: TGTGCCAGCAGCTCGAACGCCGGGAGGACCCAGTACTTC.

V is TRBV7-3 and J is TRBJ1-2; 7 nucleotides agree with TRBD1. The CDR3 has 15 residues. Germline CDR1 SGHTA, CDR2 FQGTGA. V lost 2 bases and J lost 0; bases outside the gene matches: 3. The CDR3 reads CASSLSGGANYGYTF. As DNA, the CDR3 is TGTGCCAGCAGCTTATCAGGGGGAGCTAACTATGGCTACACCTTC.

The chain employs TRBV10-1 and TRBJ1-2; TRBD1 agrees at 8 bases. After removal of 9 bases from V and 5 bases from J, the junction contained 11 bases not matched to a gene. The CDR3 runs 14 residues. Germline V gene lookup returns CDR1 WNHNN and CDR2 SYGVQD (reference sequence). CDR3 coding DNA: TGCGCCAGGAGCCCCGGACAGGGCGGATATGGCTACACCTTC. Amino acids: CARSPGQGGYGYTF.

CDR3 in amino acids: CASSPQAAGGLYGYTF. The CDR3 bases are TGTGCCAGCAGCCCCCAAGCGGCAGGGGGCCTGTATGGCTACACCTTC. The chain combines TRBV5-5 with TRBJ1-2; 8 bases match TRBD1. CDR1 and CDR2 from the germline V gene are SGHKS and YYEKEE (reference sequence). Trimming took 4 bases from V and 5 from J; bases not matched to a gene: 13. This CDR3 spans 16 amino acids.

The CDR3 DNA reads TGCGCCAGCAGCGTCGACAGGCGCTCCTATAATTCACCCCTCCACTTT. The encoded protein is CASSVDRRSYNSPLHF. This chain links TRBV5-1 with TRBJ1-6; a weak D match, TRBD1 (6 bases). This CDR3 spans 16 amino acids. V was clipped by 4 bases and J by 0 bases, with 11 bases between them. CDR1 is SGHRS, CDR2 YFSETQ, per germline.

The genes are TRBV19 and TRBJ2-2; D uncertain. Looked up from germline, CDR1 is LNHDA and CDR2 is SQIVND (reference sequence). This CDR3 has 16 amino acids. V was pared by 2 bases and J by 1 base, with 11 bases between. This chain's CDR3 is CASSIIPVLNTGELFF. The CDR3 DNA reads TGTGCCAGTAGTATAATTCCCGTACTGAACACCGGGGAGCTGTTTTTT.

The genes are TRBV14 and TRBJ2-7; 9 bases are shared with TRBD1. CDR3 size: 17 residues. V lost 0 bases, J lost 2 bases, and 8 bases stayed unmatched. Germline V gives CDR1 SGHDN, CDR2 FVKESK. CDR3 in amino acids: CASSQDRGTGSPYEQYF. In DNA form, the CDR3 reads TGTGCCAGCAGCCAAGACCGGGGGACAGGGTCCCCCTACGAGCAGTACTTC.

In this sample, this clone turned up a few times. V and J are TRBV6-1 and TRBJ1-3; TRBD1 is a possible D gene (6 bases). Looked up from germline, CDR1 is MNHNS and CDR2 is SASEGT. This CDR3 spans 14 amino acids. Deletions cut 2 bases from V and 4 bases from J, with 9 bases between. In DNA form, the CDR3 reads TGTGCCAGCAGTGAATGGGGGGCCGGAAACACCATATATTTT. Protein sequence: CASSEWGAGNTIYF.

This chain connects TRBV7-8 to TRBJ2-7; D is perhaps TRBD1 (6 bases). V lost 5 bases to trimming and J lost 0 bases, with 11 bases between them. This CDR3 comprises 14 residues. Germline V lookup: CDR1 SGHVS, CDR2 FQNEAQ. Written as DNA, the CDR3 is TGTGCCAGCAGCCCCGGACAGAGCTCCTACGAGCAGTACTTC. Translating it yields CASSPGQSSYEQYF.

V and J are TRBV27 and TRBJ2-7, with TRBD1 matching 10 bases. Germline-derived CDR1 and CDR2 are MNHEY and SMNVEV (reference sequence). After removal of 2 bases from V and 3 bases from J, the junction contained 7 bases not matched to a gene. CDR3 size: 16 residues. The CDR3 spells CASSLAAGTGDYEQYF. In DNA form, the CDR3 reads TGTGCCAGCAGTTTAGCCGCCGGGACAGGGGACTACGAGCAGTACTTC.

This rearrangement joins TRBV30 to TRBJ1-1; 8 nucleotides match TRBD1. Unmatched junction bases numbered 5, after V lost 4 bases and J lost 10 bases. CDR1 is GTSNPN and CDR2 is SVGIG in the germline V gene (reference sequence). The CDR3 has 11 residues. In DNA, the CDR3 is TGTGCCTGGAAGACAGGGGAACGAGCTTTCTTT. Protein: CAWKTGERAFF.

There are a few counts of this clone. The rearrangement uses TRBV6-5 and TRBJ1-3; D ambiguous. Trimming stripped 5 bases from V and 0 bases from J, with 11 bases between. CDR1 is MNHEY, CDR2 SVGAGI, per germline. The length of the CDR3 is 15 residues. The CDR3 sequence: CASSKARHSGNTIYF. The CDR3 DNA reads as TGTGCCAGCAGTAAGGCCCGGCACTCTGGAAACACCATATATTTT.

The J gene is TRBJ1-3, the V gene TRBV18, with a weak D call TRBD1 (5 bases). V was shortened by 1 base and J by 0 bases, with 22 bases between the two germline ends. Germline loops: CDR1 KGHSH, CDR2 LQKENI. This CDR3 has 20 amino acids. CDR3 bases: TGTGCCAGCTCACCACAAGCATGGGCGGAGAGGGGAACCTCTGGAAACACCATATATTTT. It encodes CASSPQAWAERGTSGNTIYF.

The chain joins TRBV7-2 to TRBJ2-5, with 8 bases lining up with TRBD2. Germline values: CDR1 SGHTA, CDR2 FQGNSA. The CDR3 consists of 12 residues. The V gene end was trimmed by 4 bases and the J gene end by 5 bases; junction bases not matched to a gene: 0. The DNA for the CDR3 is TGTGCCAGCAGCTCTAGCGGGGAGACCCAGTACTTC. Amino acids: CASSSSGETQYF.

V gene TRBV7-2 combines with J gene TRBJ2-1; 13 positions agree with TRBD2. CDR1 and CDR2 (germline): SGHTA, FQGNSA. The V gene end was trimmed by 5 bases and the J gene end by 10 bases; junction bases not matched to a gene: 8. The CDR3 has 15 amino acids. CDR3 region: CASSARLAGGREQFF. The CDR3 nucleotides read TGTGCCAGCAGCGCCCGACTAGCGGGGGGCCGAGAGCAGTTCTTC.

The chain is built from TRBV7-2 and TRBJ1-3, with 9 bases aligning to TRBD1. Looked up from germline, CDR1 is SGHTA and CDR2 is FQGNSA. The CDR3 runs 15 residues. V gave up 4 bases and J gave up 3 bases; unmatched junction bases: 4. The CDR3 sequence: CASSWATGGGNTIYF. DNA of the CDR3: TGTGCCAGCAGCTGGGCGACAGGGGGTGGAAACACCATATATTTT.

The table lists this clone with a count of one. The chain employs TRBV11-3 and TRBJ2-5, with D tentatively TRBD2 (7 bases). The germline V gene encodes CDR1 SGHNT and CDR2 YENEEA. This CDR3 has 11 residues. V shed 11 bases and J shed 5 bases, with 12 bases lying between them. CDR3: CASGGAETQYF. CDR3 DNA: TGTGCCTCTGGGGGGGCTGAGACCCAGTACTTC. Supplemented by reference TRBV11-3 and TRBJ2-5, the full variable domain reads EAGVVQSPRYKIIEKKQPVAFWCNPISGHNTLYWYLQNLGQGPELLIRYENEEAVDDSQLPKDRFSAERLKGVDSTLKIQPAELGDSAVYLCASGGAETQYFGPGTRLLVL.

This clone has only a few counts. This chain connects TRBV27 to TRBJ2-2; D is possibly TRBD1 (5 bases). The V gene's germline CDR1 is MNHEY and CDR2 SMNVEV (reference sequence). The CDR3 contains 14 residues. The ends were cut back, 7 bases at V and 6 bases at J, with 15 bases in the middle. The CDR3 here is CASTSTGFAGELFF. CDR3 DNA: TGTGCCAGCACCTCTACAGGTTTTGCCGGGGAGCTGTTTTTT.

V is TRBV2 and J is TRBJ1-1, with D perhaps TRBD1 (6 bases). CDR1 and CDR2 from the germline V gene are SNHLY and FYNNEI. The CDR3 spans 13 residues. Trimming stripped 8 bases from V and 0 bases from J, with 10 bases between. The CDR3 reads CASSRQVNTEAFF. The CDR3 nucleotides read TGTGCCAGCTCCCGACAGGTGAACACTGAAGCTTTCTTT.

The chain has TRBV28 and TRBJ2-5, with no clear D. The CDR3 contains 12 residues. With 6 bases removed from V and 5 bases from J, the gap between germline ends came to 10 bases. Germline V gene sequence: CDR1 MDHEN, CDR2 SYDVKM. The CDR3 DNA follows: TGTGCCAGCAGCAGTGCTTGGGAGACCCAGTACTTC. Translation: CASSSAWETQYF. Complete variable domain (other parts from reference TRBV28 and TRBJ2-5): DVKVTQSSRYLVKRTGEKVFLECVQDMDHENMFWYRQDPGLGLRLIYFSYDVKMKEKGDIPEGYSVSREKKERFSLILESASTNQTSMYLCASSSAWETQYFGPGTRLLVL.

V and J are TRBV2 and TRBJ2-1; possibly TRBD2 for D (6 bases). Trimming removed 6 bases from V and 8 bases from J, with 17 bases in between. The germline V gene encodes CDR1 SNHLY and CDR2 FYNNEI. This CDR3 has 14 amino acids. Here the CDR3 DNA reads TGTGCCAGCAGACTAGCAAAGGATAGCGATGAGCAGTTCTTC. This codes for CASRLAKDSDEQFF.